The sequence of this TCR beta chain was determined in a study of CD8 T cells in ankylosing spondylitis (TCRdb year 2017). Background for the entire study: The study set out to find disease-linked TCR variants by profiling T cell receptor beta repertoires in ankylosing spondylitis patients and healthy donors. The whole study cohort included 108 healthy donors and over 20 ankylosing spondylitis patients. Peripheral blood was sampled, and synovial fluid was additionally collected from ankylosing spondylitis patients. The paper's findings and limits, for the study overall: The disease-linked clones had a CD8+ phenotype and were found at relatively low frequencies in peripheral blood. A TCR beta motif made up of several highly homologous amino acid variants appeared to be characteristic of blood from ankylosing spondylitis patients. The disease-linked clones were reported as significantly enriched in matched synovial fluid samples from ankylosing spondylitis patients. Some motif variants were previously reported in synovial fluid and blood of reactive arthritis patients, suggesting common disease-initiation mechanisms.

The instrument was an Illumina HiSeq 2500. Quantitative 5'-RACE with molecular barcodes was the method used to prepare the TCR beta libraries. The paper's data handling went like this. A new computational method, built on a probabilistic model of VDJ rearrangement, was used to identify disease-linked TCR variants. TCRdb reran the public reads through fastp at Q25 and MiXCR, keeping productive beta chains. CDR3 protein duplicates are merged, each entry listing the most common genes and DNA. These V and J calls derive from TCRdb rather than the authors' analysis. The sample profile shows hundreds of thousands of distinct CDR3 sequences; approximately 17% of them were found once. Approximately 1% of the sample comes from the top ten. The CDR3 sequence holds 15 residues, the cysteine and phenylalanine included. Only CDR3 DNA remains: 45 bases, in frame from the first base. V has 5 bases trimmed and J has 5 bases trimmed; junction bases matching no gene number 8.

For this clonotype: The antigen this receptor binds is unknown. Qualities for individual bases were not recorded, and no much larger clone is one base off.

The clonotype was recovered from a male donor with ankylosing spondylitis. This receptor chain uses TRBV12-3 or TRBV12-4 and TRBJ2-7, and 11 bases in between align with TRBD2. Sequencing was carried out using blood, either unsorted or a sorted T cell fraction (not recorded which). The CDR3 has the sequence CASSLIAGGPHEQYF. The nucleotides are TGTGCCAGCAGTCTAATAGCGGGAGGGCCTCACGAGCAGTACTTC.